Each of the 25 T cell receptor beta chains below was sequenced from the same sample in a study of tumor-infiltrating lymphocytes in primary liver carcinoma. DNA and RNA were both co-extracted from around 20-30 mg of bulk tissue that had not been sorted. The template, about 510 ng total RNA, yielded TCR beta cDNA made with a constant-region primer. For TCR beta, libraries were produced by three nested multiplex PCR rounds using slightly modified ARM-PCR. Running roughly 10 cycles apiece, the first two PCR rounds relied on TRBV1-TRBV30 forward primers together with a C-beta reverse primer. From the multiplex PCR reads, TCRdb called clonotypes with MiXCR, one entry per CDR3 protein. Of around 25,000 distinct CDR3 sequences in the sample, roughly four fifths are singletons; the top ten hold about 30%. Sequencing was done on a sample of liver tumor tissue from sampling region 5. Regarding subset: tumor region T5, tumor centre. The receptors were gathered from a woman younger than 45 with primary liver carcinoma and hepatitis B virus infection.

Concerning this clonotype: One end of the junction does not line up with germline, which may come from a read error. This chain uses TRBV11-2 with TRBJ2-5; D is unclear. Germline CDR1 reads SGHAT; CDR2 reads FQNNGV. The CDR3 runs 12 residues. As DNA, the CDR3 is TGTGCCACCAGCTTGGGGTTAGGGACCCAGTACTTC. Residues: CATSLGLGTQYF.

By share, this clonotype counts as medium-sized. The rearrangement links TRBV6-5 to TRBJ2-2; D remains ambiguous. The V and J ends lost 1 base and 6 bases respectively, with 3 bases between them. The CDR3 covers 12 residues. Germline lookup yields CDR1 MNHEY and CDR2 SVGAGI. The CDR3 DNA follows: TGTGCCAGCAGTTACTTCTCCGGGGAGCTGTTTTTT. Amino acid sequence: CASSYFSGELFF.

This clonotype has a handful of counts. In nucleotides, the CDR3 is TGTGCCAGTAGTACCCCCCAGGGGGCATGGACCGGGGAGCTGTTTTTT. The encoded protein is CASSTPQGAWTGELFF. The gene calls are TRBV19 and TRBJ2-2; 8 bases agree with TRBD1. Trimming removed 4 bases from V and 5 bases from J; junction bases left unmatched: 9. This CDR3 spans 16 amino acids. Germline CDR1 is LNHDA and CDR2 is SQIVND (reference sequence).

V usage is TRBV6-5 and J usage is TRBJ2-7, with 9 bases identical to TRBD2. The junction had 12 bases not matched to a gene; V was cut back by 6 bases and J by 0 bases. The V gene's germline CDR1 is MNHEY and CDR2 SVGAGI. The CDR3 has 17 residues. The CDR3 spells CASSLTGTSRSSYEQYF. The CDR3 nucleotides are TGTGCCAGCAGCCTCACCGGGACTAGCAGGAGCTCCTACGAGCAGTACTTC.

Comments on this clonotype: The CDR3 end shows no conserved phenylalanine or tryptophan, and so a read error is likely. This sequence joins TRBV29-1 and TRBJ2-1, with 8 bases matching TRBD2. Germline V gene sequence: CDR1 SQVTM, CDR2 ANQGSEA. This CDR3 is built from 14 residues. V shed 7 bases and J 3 bases; nucleotides not matched to a gene: 8. Here the CDR3 reads CSATVLAGYNEQFI. CDR3 nucleotides: TGCAGCGCCACCGTGCTAGCGGGCTACAATGAGCAGTTCATC.

The rearrangement joins TRBV4-2 to TRBJ1-6; D remains unclear. The CDR3 extends over 15 amino acids. CDR1 and CDR2 (germline): LGHNA, YNFKEQ. The V end lost 0 bases, the J end lost 13 bases, and 16 bases lay between the germline ends. The CDR3 protein is CASSQDIAAAHPLHF. In DNA, the CDR3 is TGTGCCAGCAGCCAAGATATCGCCGCCGCTCATCCCCTCCACTTT.

Note on this clonotype: A read error may account for a junction end that differs from germline. The V and J genes are TRBV5-5 and TRBJ2-4; 7 positions match TRBD2. The V gene's germline CDR1 is SGHKS and CDR2 YYEKEE (reference sequence). The CDR3 is 17 residues long. As DNA, the CDR3 is TGTGCCAGCAGCTTAGTAGGGATGAGGGAGGGGTCTGACATTCGGTACTTC. As protein: CASSLVGMREGSDIRYF. The full variable domain, with the rest looked up from reference TRBV5-5 and TRBJ2-4, is DAGVTQSPTHLIKTRGQQVTLRCSPISGHKSVSWYQQVLGQGPQFIFQYYEKEERGRGNFPDRFSARQFPNYSSELNVNALLLGDSALYLCASSLVGMREGSDIRYFGAGTRLSVL.

The count of this clonotype is one. The chain combines TRBV6-1 with TRBJ2-7; D possibly corresponds to TRBD1 (6 bases). Germline-derived CDR1 and CDR2 are MNHNS and SASEGT. The CDR3 is 16 residues long. Here the CDR3 DNA reads TGTCTTAGCAGTGAAGGATCCCGGACAGCCGGTCGCGGGCAGTACTTC. Translation gives CLSSEGSRTAGRGQYF.

The table lists this clonotype with a count of one. A much larger clonotype is one base distant, so this may be a read error. The chain carries TRBV9 and TRBJ1-2; possibly TRBD1 for D (6 bases). The CDR3 contains 14 residues. V gave up 0 bases and J gave up 10 bases, with 16 bases separating them. Germline V gene lookup returns CDR1 SGDLS and CDR2 YYNGEE. For the CDR3, the DNA is TGTGCCAGCAGCGTAGGGGACACGCCTATTGACTACACCTTC. It codes for CASSVGDTPIDYTF.

A remark on this clonotype: This likely comes from a read error, as the CDR3 has no conserved phenylalanine or tryptophan at its end. The limits of the CDR3 on the DNA are not certain, so only TCRdb's listed CDR3 is given. The rearrangement joins TRBV28 to TRBJ2-7; no DNA check was done on the table's D call, TRBD1. The CDR3 is 14 residues long, ends included. CDR1 is MDHEN, CDR2 SYDVKM, per germline. Here the CDR3 reads CASSLEGEWSEQNL.

A remark on this clonotype: Relative to the germline gene, one junction end is altered; a read error may explain this. The chain recombines TRBV14 with TRBJ2-7, with D perhaps TRBD2 (5 bases). This CDR3 is 13 amino acids long. Per germline, CDR1 SGHDN and CDR2 FVKESK. CDR3 sequence reads: CAISQVLGYEQCF. CDR3 DNA: TGTGCCATCAGCCAAGTACTAGGGTACGAGCAGTGCTTC.

A remark on this clonotype: An end of the junction does not agree with germline; a read error may underlie this. The rearrangement links TRBV7-9 to TRBJ2-5; TRBD1 might be the D (6 bases). Germline CDR1 reads SEHNR; CDR2 reads FQNEAQ (reference sequence). This CDR3 spans 14 amino acids. CDR3 bases: TGTGTCAGCAGGGGACAAGTCTGGGAGGAGACCCAGTACTTC. It translates to CVSRGQVWEETQYF.

J is TRBJ2-7 and V is TRBV11-2; a weak D match, TRBD1 (7 bases). CDR1 and CDR2 (germline): SGHAT, FQNNGV. The CDR3 spans 17 residues. This CDR3 reads CSSSISGGGSWTYEQYF. The CDR3 DNA reads as TGTAGCAGCAGTATCTCAGGAGGGGGCTCTTGGACCTACGAGCAGTACTTC.

A note on this clonotype: A junction end diverges from the germline sequence, so it may reflect a read error. This chain links TRBV30 with TRBJ2-7; tentative D call: TRBD1 (5 bases). Germline V lookup: CDR1 GTSNPN, CDR2 SVGIG (reference sequence). The CDR3 totals 13 residues. The CDR3 nucleotides read TGTGCCTGGAGCGCCTTGTGGGGCCACGAGCAGTATTTC. This sequence encodes CAWSALWGHEQYF. Based on the CDR3 plus reference TRBV30 and TRBJ2-7, the full variable domain is SQTIHQWPATLVQPVGSPLSLECTVEGTSNPNLYWYRQAAGRGLQLLFYSVGIGQISSEVPQNLSASRPQDRQFILSSKKLLLSDSGFYLCAWSALWGHEQYFGPGTRLTVT.

The rearrangement uses TRBV6-1 and TRBJ2-2; perhaps D is TRBD1 or TRBD2 (6 bases each). Germline values: CDR1 MNHNS, CDR2 SASEGT. This CDR3 is 19 amino acids long. Trimming removed 10 bases at V and 0 bases at J, with 27 bases between. DNA for the CDR3: TGTGCCACCGGTGAAACCCTTCCCGGGGGCGCCACGAACACCGGGGAGCTGTTTTTT. This sequence encodes CATGETLPGGATNTGELFF.

A word on this clonotype: One end of the junction fails to match germline, which may point to a read error. V usage is TRBV28 and J usage is TRBJ2-7; D uncertain. CDR3 size: 17 residues. Germline values: CDR1 MDHEN, CDR2 SYDVKM. As DNA, the CDR3 is TGTGGCAGCAGCCTCCCTTTGGATGAATGGTACTCCTACGAGCAGTACTTC. Its protein is CGSSLPLDEWYSYEQYF. The full variable domain, in which reference TRBV28 and TRBJ2-7 provide the parts outside the CDR3, is DVKVTQSSRYLVKRTGEKVFLECVQDMDHENMFWYRQDPGLGLRLIYFSYDVKMKEKGDIPEGYSVSREKKERFSLILESASTNQTSMYLCGSSLPLDEWYSYEQYFGPGTRLTVT.

Concerning this clonotype itself: One end of the junction fails to match germline, which may point to a read error. The V call is TRBV7-2, the J call TRBJ2-2; possible D gene TRBD1, 5 bases. This CDR3 has 14 amino acids. From germline, CDR1 is SGHTA and CDR2 FQGNSA. The CDR3 here is CVSSLGAGNGELFF. Written as DNA, the CDR3 is TGTGTCAGCAGCTTAGGCGCAGGGAACGGGGAGCTGTTTTTT.

The rearrangement joins TRBV12-3 or TRBV12-4 to TRBJ2-5; D is ambiguous. V lost 6 bases, J lost 1 base, and 12 bases lay in between. The CDR3 length is 14 residues. The CDR3 DNA is TGTGCCAGCAGCTTACACGGTAGCCAAGAGACCCAGTACTTC. This encodes CASSLHGSQETQYF.

This clonotype was counted a single time. The J gene is TRBJ1-3, the V gene TRBV11-2; TRBD1 agrees at 7 bases. This CDR3 contains 11 residues. CDR1 SGHAT and CDR2 FQNNGV come from the germline V gene. Trimming removed 9 bases from V and 16 bases from J; junction bases left unmatched: 12. The CDR3 DNA sequence: TGTGCCAGAAGCCTGGGGACAGCCCCCTATTTT. Translated: CARSLGTAPYF.

This clonotype appeared many times. The CDR3 DNA sequence: TGTGCCAGCGGGACGAATTCACCCCTCCACTTT. Translating gives CASGTNSPLHF. V usage is TRBV2 and J usage is TRBJ1-6; TRBD1 is a possible D gene (5 bases). The CDR3 spans 11 residues. V lost 8 bases and J lost 7, with 6 bases in between. The germline V gene encodes CDR1 SNHLY and CDR2 FYNNEI.

Regarding this clonotype: The final CDR3 position lacks the conserved phenylalanine or tryptophan, pointing to a likely read error. The gene calls are TRBV10-3 and TRBJ2-1, with a possible D match to TRBD2 (7 bases). V was pared by 8 bases and J by 4 bases, with 15 bases between. Germline values: CDR1 ENHRY, CDR2 SYGVKD. The CDR3 is made up of 14 amino acids. In DNA, the CDR3 is TGTGCCATCGGGAGCGGGACAACATACAATGAGCAGTTCCTC. Amino acid sequence: CAIGSGTTYNEQFL.

For this clonotype: Without the conserved terminal phenylalanine or tryptophan, this CDR3 likely stems from a read error. V gene TRBV12-3 or TRBV12-4 combines with J gene TRBJ2-1; no firm D call. The length of the CDR3 is 13 residues. In DNA, the CDR3 is TGTGCTAGCAGTTTAGGGTTATTCAATAAGCAGTTCTCA. Translated, it gives CASSLGLFNKQFS.

This clonotype was detected ten times or more. A much larger clone differs from this one at a single base, so this may be a read error. V is TRBV30 and J is TRBJ1-1; no firm D call. This CDR3 contains 13 residues. Germline V lookup: CDR1 GTSNPN, CDR2 SVGIG (reference sequence). CDR3 coding DNA: TGTGCCCGGAGTGTCTCGGGCTACACTGAAGCTTTCTTT. Its translation is CARSVSGYTEAFF.

About this clonotype itself: A junction boundary mismatches the germline segment, possibly from a read error. J is TRBJ2-7 and V is TRBV30; 13 nucleotides agree with TRBD2. Germline V gene lookup returns CDR1 GTSNPN and CDR2 SVGIG (reference sequence). This CDR3 comprises 15 residues. Here the CDR3 DNA reads TGTGCCTGGAAGGGACTAGCGGGGAAGTCCTACGTGCAGTACTTC. Protein sequence: CAWKGLAGKSYVQYF. The entire variable domain, with the rest obtained from reference TRBV30 and TRBJ2-7, is as follows: SQTIHQWPATLVQPVGSPLSLECTVEGTSNPNLYWYRQAAGRGLQLLFYSVGIGQISSEVPQNLSASRPQDRQFILSSKKLLLSDSGFYLCAWKGLAGKSYVQYFGPGTRLTVT.

About this clonotype: With a much larger clone just one base away, this may be a read error. The chain employs TRBV12-5 and TRBJ1-1; no clear D. This CDR3 has 12 residues. Germline-derived CDR1 and CDR2 are LGHNT and FRNRAP. Between the trimmed V and J ends, which lost 1 base and 13 bases, there was a span of 13 bases. The CDR3 bases are TGTGCTAGTGGTTTGGGACTGGGAAAAGTTTTCTTT. Encoded protein: CASGLGLGKVFF. Complete variable domain (other parts from reference TRBV12-5 and TRBJ1-1): DARVTQTPRHKVTEMGQEVTMRCQPILGHNTVFWYRQTMMQGLELLAYFRNRAPLDDSGMPKDRFSAEMPDATLATLKIQPSEPRDSAVYFCASGLGLGKVFFGQGTRLTVV.